What follows are 26 T cell receptor beta chains derived from one specimen sequenced in a study of cytomegalovirus exposure and HLA in healthy donors. The PCR ran on 60 Vbeta and 13 Jbeta primers. Clones were read by immunoSEQ multiplex PCR, and TCRdb kept only the in-frame ones, dropping some. The repertoire has roughly 120,000 clones, 55% to 65% of them found once; the top ten carry 9.5%. The sequenced sample consisted of PBMCs. Receptors originate from a woman in her thirties or forties in good health and CMV-seropositive.

This clone was seen only once. The gene calls are TRBV7-9 and TRBJ1-1; 7 bases line up with TRBD1. V lost 3 bases to trimming and J lost 4 bases; unmatched junction nucleotides: 5. Per the germline V gene, CDR1 is SEHNR and CDR2 is FQNEAQ (reference sequence). This CDR3 spans 14 amino acids. The CDR3 loop is CASSLGQHATEAFF. CDR3 in DNA: TGTGCCAGCAGCTTGGGACAGCATGCCACTGAAGCTTTCTTT.

This chain uses TRBV7-6 with TRBJ2-1; 12 bases match TRBD2. The germline CDR1 and CDR2 sequences are SGHVS and FNYEAQ. This CDR3 region has 16 residues. V was clipped by 4 bases and J by 1 base; unmatched bases: 2. CDR3 sequence: CASSSLAGGSYNEQFF. As DNA, the CDR3 is TGTGCCAGCAGCTCACTAGCGGGAGGTTCCTACAATGAGCAGTTCTTC.

V gene TRBV5-8 combines with J gene TRBJ2-5; 8 positions match TRBD1. Looked up from germline, CDR1 is SGHTS and CDR2 is YDEGEE. The CDR3 extends over 14 amino acids. V trimming: 0 bases; J trimming: 2 bases; junction bases outside the gene matches: 0. CDR3 in amino acids: CASSLGTGQETQYF. The CDR3 bases are TGTGCCAGCAGCTTGGGGACAGGGCAAGAGACCCAGTACTTC.

V gene TRBV28 combines with J gene TRBJ2-7; a possible D gene is TRBD2 (6 bases). The CDR3 spans 15 residues. Between the trimmed V and J ends, which lost 3 bases and 5 bases, there was a span of 17 bases. CDR1 is MDHEN, CDR2 SYDVKM, per germline. The CDR3 reads CASSFLVGGYHEQYF. The CDR3 DNA sequence: TGTGCCAGCAGTTTTCTTGTGGGGGGATACCACGAGCAGTACTTC.

The chain links TRBV7-2 to TRBJ2-7; D not resolved. Trimming left V 4 bases short and J 2 bases short, with 9 bases between. The germline V gene has CDR1 SGHTA and CDR2 FQGNSA. CDR3 size: 13 residues. The DNA for the CDR3 is TGTGCCAGCAGCTACACCGCCACCTACGAGCAGTACTTC. This gives the protein CASSYTATYEQYF.

The chain is built from TRBV28 and TRBJ1-5, with 8 bases fitting TRBD1. J gave up 5 bases and V 7 bases, and 13 bases lay outside the gene matches. Per the germline V gene, CDR1 is MDHEN and CDR2 is SYDVKM. This CDR3 has 16 amino acids. CDR3 loop: CASTRTGLSGDQPQHF. CDR3 DNA sequence: TGTGCCAGCACCCGGACAGGGCTGAGTGGTGATCAGCCCCAGCATTTT.

The chain recombines TRBV11-2 with TRBJ2-1; 9 bases are shared with TRBD2. With 0 bases clipped from V and 7 bases from J, the junction kept 7 bases outside the gene matches. The CDR3 is 16 amino acids. Germline loops: CDR1 SGHAT, CDR2 FQNNGV. For the CDR3, the DNA is TGTGCCAGCAGCTTAGATGGACTAGCGACTGGGAATGAGCAGTTCTTC. This codes for CASSLDGLATGNEQFF. Filled out from reference TRBV11-2 and TRBJ2-1, the complete variable domain reads EAGVAQSPRYKIIEKRQSVAFWCNPISGHATLYWYQQILGQGPKLLIQFQNNGVVDDSQLPKDRFSAERLKGVDSTLKIQPAKLEDSAVYLCASSLDGLATGNEQFFGPGTRLTVL.

The CDR3: CAVWTGEIEQYF. The DNA for the CDR3 is TGTGCCGTGTGGACAGGGGAAATCGAGCAGTACTTC. The chain combines TRBV6-7 with TRBJ2-7; the match to TRBD1 covers 9 bases. TRBV6-7 is noted as an ORF with a role that remains uncertain. The J segment lost 6 bases and the V segment lost 11 bases, leaving 8 bases of the junction unmatched. The CDR3 is 12 residues long.

The V gene is TRBV7-9, the J gene TRBJ2-7, with 12 bases that match TRBD2. The CDR3 runs to 16 residues. Germline V CDR1 and CDR2: SEHNR, FQNEAQ (reference sequence). Trimming removed 5 bases from V and 3 bases from J; junction bases left unmatched: 8. CDR3 nucleotides: TGTGCCAGCAGCCCACACGGGACTAGCGGGTTCTACGAGCAGTACTTC. As protein: CASSPHGTSGFYEQYF.

The table lists this clone with a few counts. The chain employs TRBV4-3 and TRBJ2-7, with 10 bases aligning to TRBD1. CDR3 size: 14 residues. Losses at the gene ends were 5 bases for V and 7 bases for J; bases not matched to a gene: 8. Germline V gene lookup returns CDR1 LGHNA and CDR2 YSLEER. CDR3 sequence reads: CASSAGTGEVEQYF. Here the CDR3 DNA reads TGCGCCAGCAGCGCCGGGACAGGGGAGGTAGAGCAGTACTTC.

This clone has a handful of counts. The chain employs TRBV4-3 and TRBJ1-1; D gene uncertain. The germline V gene has CDR1 LGHNA and CDR2 YSLEER. The length of the CDR3 is 15 residues. V lost 2 bases and J 5 bases, leaving 15 bases between the germline ends. The CDR3 sequence is CASSQYYGTGTEAFF. CDR3 sequence (DNA): TGCGCCAGCAGCCAATACTACGGTACTGGGACTGAAGCTTTCTTT.

The chain links TRBV7-2 to TRBJ1-5, with 7 bases matching TRBD1. CDR3 length: 17 residues. V was clipped by 5 bases and J by 5 bases; unmatched bases: 15. Germline values: CDR1 SGHTA, CDR2 FQGNSA. CDR3: CASSPRGGGDFHQPQHF. The CDR3 DNA reads as TGTGCCAGCAGCCCAAGAGGAGGGGGCGACTTCCATCAGCCCCAGCATTTT.

The chain employs TRBV9 and TRBJ2-7, with 8 bases that match TRBD1. Germline assignment: CDR1 SGDLS and CDR2 YYNGEE. This CDR3 region has 16 residues. Unmatched junction bases numbered 8, after V lost 0 bases and J lost 3 bases. The CDR3 DNA sequence: TGTGCCAGCAGCGTAGAGCCGGGGACAGGAGGCTACGAGCAGTACTTC. This encodes CASSVEPGTGGYEQYF.

In nucleotides, the CDR3 is TGTGCCAGCAGTATTCGACAGGGATCTGGAAACACCATATATTTT. It specifies CASSIRQGSGNTIYF. The chain uses TRBV2 and TRBJ1-3, with 7 bases fitting TRBD1. J lost 1 base, V lost 5 bases, and 5 bases had no gene match. The V gene's germline CDR1 is SNHLY and CDR2 FYNNEI. CDR3 length: 15 residues.

The chain joins TRBV27 to TRBJ1-6, with 8 positions matching TRBD1. Unmatched junction bases numbered 5, after V lost 6 bases and J lost 7 bases. CDR1 and CDR2 (germline): MNHEY, SMNVEV (reference sequence). CDR3 length equals 14 residues. CDR3 region: CASSPDRGNSPLHF. CDR3 sequence (DNA): TGTGCCAGCAGCCCTGACAGGGGAAATTCACCCCTCCACTTT.

A few counts support this clone. The chain has TRBV6-5 and TRBJ1-1; unclear D gene. Germline V CDR1 and CDR2: MNHEY, SVGAGI. This CDR3 has 14 amino acids. V was pared by 6 bases and J by 1 base, with 12 bases between. Here the CDR3 reads CASRPGRGNTEAFF. CDR3 coding DNA: TGTGCCAGCAGGCCTGGACGGGGGAACACTGAAGCTTTCTTT.

The V gene is TRBV5-4, the J gene TRBJ2-2; possibly TRBD2 for D (6 bases). Germline CDR1 is SGHNT and CDR2 is YYREEE (reference sequence). Deletions cut 0 bases from V and 1 base from J, with 10 bases between. This CDR3 is built from 16 residues. The chain's CDR3 is CASSLGRRGNTGELFF. The CDR3 nucleotides read TGTGCCAGCAGCTTGGGGAGGCGGGGGAACACCGGGGAGCTGTTTTTT.

The rearrangement uses TRBV7-9 and TRBJ2-7, with 10 bases lining up with TRBD2. The trim removed 5 bases at V and 5 bases at J, leaving 9 bases unmatched. Germline V gene lookup returns CDR1 SEHNR and CDR2 FQNEAQ (reference sequence). The CDR3 length is 15 residues. The CDR3 region is CASSPPSSGSNEQYF. In nucleotides, the CDR3 is TGTGCCAGCAGCCCCCCATCTAGCGGGAGCAACGAGCAGTACTTC.

The chain carries TRBV4-1 and TRBJ1-1; D is unresolved. Trimming shortened V by 1 base and J by 1 base, and 10 bases separated the two germline ends. CDR3 length equals 15 residues. Germline assignment: CDR1 MGHRA and CDR2 YSYEKL. CDR3 DNA: TGCGCCAGCAGCCAAGCCCCCTATAGGAACACTGAAGCTTTCTTT. Translating it yields CASSQAPYRNTEAFF.

This chain links TRBV7-2 with TRBJ2-5; D might be TRBD2 (6 bases). This CDR3 region has 13 residues. V lost 1 base and J 7 bases, leaving 10 bases between the germline ends. Germline values: CDR1 SGHTA, CDR2 FQGNSA. The DNA for the CDR3 is TGTGCCAGCAGCTTAGTACAGGAGGGGACCCAGTACTTC. Its translation is CASSLVQEGTQYF.

V gene TRBV4-1 combines with J gene TRBJ2-7, with TRBD2 identical over 9 bases. CDR1 MGHRA and CDR2 YSYEKL come from the germline V gene. The CDR3 is 18 amino acids. V was pared by 4 bases and J by 5 bases, with 18 bases of the junction left unmatched. This CDR3 is CASSPRRVASGKVDEQYF. CDR3 sequence (DNA): TGCGCCAGCAGCCCCCGTCGAGTGGCTAGCGGGAAAGTGGACGAGCAGTACTTC.

The table lists this clone with a few counts. The chain uses TRBV6-5 and TRBJ2-7; D remains ambiguous. The V and J ends lost 0 bases and 2 bases respectively, with 11 bases between them. CDR1 MNHEY and CDR2 SVGAGI come from the germline V gene. CDR3 length equals 15 residues. CDR3 region: CASSYSIQETYEQYF. CDR3 nucleotides: TGTGCCAGCAGTTACTCTATACAAGAAACCTACGAGCAGTACTTC.

The CDR3 is CASSEGSSGSYEQYF. Here the CDR3 DNA reads TGTGCCAGCAGTGAAGGTTCTAGCGGATCCTACGAGCAGTACTTC. The V call is TRBV2, the J call TRBJ2-7; 7 positions match TRBD2. Germline-derived CDR1 and CDR2 are SNHLY and FYNNEI. The trim removed 1 base at V and 1 base at J, leaving 4 bases unmatched. The CDR3 loop spans 15 amino acids. Complete variable domain (other parts from reference TRBV2 and TRBJ2-7): EPEVTQTPSHQVTQMGQEVILRCVPISNHLYFYWYRQILGQKVEFLVSFYNNEISEKSEIFDDQFSVERPDGSNFTLKIRSTKLEDSAMYFCASSEGSSGSYEQYFGPGTRLTVT.

This clone was picked up one time. V gene TRBV5-4 combines with J gene TRBJ2-1; tentatively, D is TRBD2 (6 bases). V was shortened by 4 bases and J by 5 bases, with 16 bases between the two germline ends. CDR1 SGHNT and CDR2 YYREEE come from the germline V gene (reference sequence). CDR3 size: 15 residues. The CDR3 reads CASSEGGTTHNEQFF. DNA of the CDR3: TGTGCCAGCAGCGAGGGAGGTACCACTCACAATGAGCAGTTCTTC.

The V and J genes are TRBV27 and TRBJ2-1; 8 bases align to TRBD2. Germline CDR1 reads MNHEY; CDR2 reads SMNVEV (reference sequence). This CDR3 has 18 amino acids. Trimming at V came to 5 bases and at J to 4 bases, leaving 16 bases not matched to a gene. In nucleotides, the CDR3 is TGTGCCAGCAGTCCCTATAGCGGGATAGGGAACCGTTACAATGAGCAGTTCTTC. Translated, it gives CASSPYSGIGNRYNEQFF.

The chain joins TRBV6-5 to TRBJ1-1, with TRBD1 identical over 7 bases. V lost 5 bases and J lost 6; bases outside the gene matches: 12. This CDR3 spans 15 amino acids. Germline CDR1 is MNHEY and CDR2 is SVGAGI. The CDR3 nucleotides read TGTGCCAGCAGTCATGAGGGGGCTCGAAGAGCTGAAGCTTTCTTT. Translation: CASSHEGARRAEAFF.